The sequence of this TCR beta chain was determined in a study of blood T cell repertoires in COVID-19. About the research overall: Whether acute or convalescent, the COVID-19 samples came from the United States, Italy and Spain. T cells, B-cell-depleted T cells, or PBMCs provided the cDNA or gDNA that served as material.

Per the original data handling: Amplification from reference gene primers served as the basis for estimated nucleated cell counts. Measured with immunoSEQ multiplex PCR; TCRdb has only the in-frame clones, and not every one. D and trimming were read from the DNA, whereas the V and J calls and clone size are those reported in that table. The sample includes approximately 130,000 clones, around 86% of them seen just once. The receptor comes from a woman in her forties or fifties who had recovered from COVID-19. The specimen sequenced was peripheral blood.

Here the CDR3 DNA reads TGTGCCAGCAGCCAAGTTCTCCACGAGCAGTACTTC. This translates into CASSQVLHEQYF. V and J are TRBV3-1 (or the pseudogene TRBV3-2) and TRBJ2-7; D not certain. The CDR3 has 12 residues. V was cut by 1 base and J by 5 bases, with 6 bases left in between. Germline V gene data show CDR1 as LGHDT and CDR2 as YNNKEL (reference sequence).